This entry lists 3 T cell receptor beta chains sequenced from one sample in a study of a mutant IDH1 vaccine in newly diagnosed glioma. The assay was immunoSEQ multiplex PCR, and TCRdb's table has in-frame clones only and misses some. This sample has tens of thousands of clones, with around 90% found just once. Time point in this sample: week 35, safety follow-up. All doses held 300 ug of mutant IDH1 20-mer peptide, with topical imiquimod. No antigen is known for these receptors. Sequencing was performed on PBMCs, taken from a glioma patient whose treatment included an IDH1 peptide vaccine. These receptors were obtained from a man younger than 45 with glioma.

V gene TRBV28 combines with J gene TRBJ2-7; tentative D call: TRBD2 (6 bases). CDR3 size: 15 residues. The V end was cut by 8 bases, the J end by 0 bases, with 17 bases between. Germline-derived CDR1 and CDR2 are MDHEN and SYDVKM. CDR3 bases: TGTGCCAGCGGATTGGGAGGCCTCCACTCCTACGAGCAGTACTTC. Its protein product is CASGLGGLHSYEQYF.

J is TRBJ1-2 and V is TRBV28; D is unresolved. Germline assignment: CDR1 MDHEN and CDR2 SYDVKM. V dropped 1 base and J dropped 0 bases, with 9 bases sitting between them. The CDR3 length is 15 residues. CDR3 residues: CASSLYYRANYGYTF. The CDR3 DNA follows: TGTGCCAGCAGTTTATACTACAGAGCTAACTATGGCTACACCTTC.

This chain connects TRBV29-1 to TRBJ2-3, with 9 bases identical to TRBD2. This CDR3 comprises 15 residues. Germline CDR1 reads SQVTM; CDR2 reads ANQGSEA. Trimming removed 0 bases from V and 1 base from J; junction bases left unmatched: 2. The CDR3 loop reads CSVEERGGRTDTQYF. The CDR3 DNA sequence: TGCAGCGTTGAAGAGCGGGGGGGCCGCACAGATACGCAGTATTTT.